This T cell receptor (beta chain) originates from a study of blood T cell repertoires in COVID-19. Regarding this clone: In the same sample, other DNA sequences code for this CDR3.

How the authors handled the data: The assay estimated nucleated cells by amplifying reference gene primers. The table came from immunoSEQ multiplex PCR; TCRdb's copy has only in-frame clones and leaves some out. That table supplies the V and J calls and clone size; D and trimming were determined from the DNA. The sample has a few hundred thousand clones; approximately 89% are singletons. Germline loops: CDR1 SGHAT, CDR2 FQNNGV. The junction had 5 bases not matched to a gene; V was cut back by 5 bases and J by 5 bases. CDR3 length equals 14 residues. The material sequenced was PBMCs or T cells enriched from blood (not recorded which). The rearrangement links TRBV11-2 to TRBJ1-2; 10 bases are shared with TRBD1. The clonotype was recovered from a woman aged 40 to 50 with acute COVID-19. The CDR3 DNA reads as TGTGCCAGCAGCCTGGGACAGGGGAATTATGGCTACACCTTC. This codes for CASSLGQGNYGYTF.